This T cell receptor beta chain is from a study of shared clonotypes between healthy human individuals (dated by TCRdb to 2018 to 2021). Regarding the study in general: A couple of women and a few men aged 18 to 49 years were included in the cohort. Each donor's leukapheresis produced roughly between roughly 0.85 and 9.5 billion PBMCs. For each donor, three plates each were used for CD4 naive and CD4 memory, two plates were used for CD8 naive, and one plate was used for CD8 memory. To increase sequencing depth and limit assay-specific biases, different laboratories used diverse techniques to prepare libraries and sequence TCR repertoires. To estimate repertoire size and how much clonotype sharing occurs between individuals, the study deeply sequenced the blood TCR repertoires of a handful of healthy adults. Points the paper makes about the study in general: Sampling was restricted to blood, and TCR repertoires in tissue are likely to differ from TCR repertoires in blood. Based on pairwise subsampling, the degree of clonotype sharing among donors was expected to be affected by sequencing depth. Compared with non-shared clonotypes, the clonotypes found in all four sorted-subset donors had higher generation probabilities. The genetic and exposure-history diversity represented was limited by the small number of donors. Incomplete sequencing was indicated by rarefaction of sorted-subset datasets, despite the large sequencing depth. When a few donors were compared, the shared fraction of clonotypes was about 5.4% for naive CD4, over 3% for naive CD8, roughly 2.3% for memory CD4, and about 0.36% for memory CD8. Naive subsets generally had larger estimated clonotype richness than memory subsets did.

Note on this clone: The specificity of this receptor is unknown. No base qualities exist here, and no much larger clone lies one base off it.

TCR CDR3 regions were amplified from genomic DNA by multiplex PCR using the deep immunoSEQ assay. For each cell subset, the extracted genomic DNA was distributed evenly across all wells of several immunoSEQ 96-well plates, and each plate served as one replicate. For sorted subsets, approximately 200 ng of genomic DNA, equivalent to about 30,000 T cell genomes, went into each replicate PCR. Purified libraries were measured with a Qubit 3.0 fluorometer, size-checked on a Bioanalyzer 2100, and measured again with the KAPA Library Quantification kit. Every immunoSEQ 96-well plate was sequenced on a dedicated single-read 150-cycle Illumina NextSeq 550 flow cell. As for the original processing: Because the immunoSEQ output included only junctional sequences and no quality scores, the filtering could not be the same as the filtering used for full-length reads. To assign V/J genes and CDR3, sequences were annotated using PyIR, a Python wrapper for IgBLAST v1.9, with IMGT germline references. Any read was removed if the V/J assignment was weak (E-value above 1e-6), the CDR3 was missing, or the read contained stop codons, out-of-frame junctions, or ambiguous translated residues. V3J clonotypes were defined as sequences sharing an identical inferred V gene, J gene, and CDR3 amino acid sequence. To compute the percentage overlap between repertoires, the number of shared unique clonotypes was divided by the size of the smaller repertoire. Three approaches were used to assess repertoire richness: RTK rarefaction, the Chao1 estimator, and Recon v2.1 estimates of unobserved clonotypes. Generation probabilities for all TCRbeta clonotypes obtained by the gDNA method from several donors were computed using OLGA. This is the immuneACCESS table as TCRdb keeps it, with only in-frame sequences that have V and J called. A part of the clones is gone; compared with another copy, unresolved V genes explain less than half, and the rest is unexplained. That table supplies the V and J calls and clone size; D and trimming were determined from the DNA. Counted in this sample were about 2.5 million clones; 85% to 95% of them appeared once. Approximately 0.41% of the sample comes from the top ten.

Healthy HIV-negative adults with no recently reported acute infections or vaccinations were included as donors. All donors were Caucasian adults living in Nashville, Tennessee, USA. CD4+ T cells were enriched through magnetic negative selection, after which naive cells were positively selected on CD45RA and the remaining negative fraction served as the memory subset. Blood was obtained by leukapheresis, after which PBMCs were separated by Ficoll-Histopaque density gradient centrifugation and cryopreserved in liquid nitrogen vapor phase. Analytical flow cytometry was used to check the purity and quantity of each magnetically sorted T cell population. Genomic DNA was isolated from every sorted fraction and measured by UV absorbance on a Nanodrop 2000c. The TCR was taken from a man aged 18 to 29 in good health. Some clones in this sample may be carry-over from other donors' samples. The specimen was naive CD4+ T cells from PBMCs. The cell subset or site label on this specimen signifies: CD45RA+ positively selected.

In nucleotide form, the sequence is TGTGCCAGCAGCTCCACCTGGATGGGTTACGAGCAGTACTTC. It encodes CASSSTWMGYEQYF. The chain is made from TRBV7-5 and TRBJ2-7. TRBV7-5 is a recognized pseudogene. The CDR3 numbers 14 residues from cysteine through phenylalanine. Here the CDR3 DNA is all that survives: 42 bases in frame from base 1.